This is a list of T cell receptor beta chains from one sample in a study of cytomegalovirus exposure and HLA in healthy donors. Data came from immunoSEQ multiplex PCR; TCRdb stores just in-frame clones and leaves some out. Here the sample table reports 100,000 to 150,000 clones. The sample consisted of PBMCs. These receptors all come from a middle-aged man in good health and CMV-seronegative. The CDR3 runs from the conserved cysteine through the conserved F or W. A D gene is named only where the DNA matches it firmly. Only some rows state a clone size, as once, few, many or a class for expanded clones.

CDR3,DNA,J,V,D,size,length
CASSFWGSTYEQYF,TGTGCCAGCAGCTTCTGGGGCTCTACCTACGAGCAGTACTTC,TRBJ2-7,TRBV7-9,NA,NA,14
CASSFDGTGLRPGNTIYF,TGTGCCAGCAGTTTCGACGGGACAGGGTTAAGGCCAGGAAACACCATATATTTT,TRBJ1-3,TRBV5-8,TRBD1,NA,18
CASTLLPWGVKAYEQYF,TGTGCCAGCACCTTACTACCCTGGGGGGTAAAAGCCTACGAGCAGTACTTC,TRBJ2-7,TRBV11-2,NA,NA,17
CASSPGTNYNEQFF,TGCGCCAGCAGTCCCGGGACTAACTACAATGAGCAGTTCTTC,TRBJ2-1,TRBV10-1,TRBD2,NA,14
CASSSTLGLAGVGYEQYF,TGTGCCAGCAGTTCAACCCTCGGCCTAGCGGGAGTAGGCTACGAGCAGTACTTC,TRBJ2-7,TRBV27,TRBD2,NA,18
CASSLAPYQETQYF,TGCGCCAGCAGCTTGGCCCCGTACCAAGAGACCCAGTACTTC,TRBJ2-5,TRBV5-1,NA,NA,14
CASSSGQGGTEAFF,TGTGCCAGCAGCTCGGGACAGGGGGGGACTGAAGCTTTCTTT,TRBJ1-1,TRBV11-3,TRBD1,NA,14
CASSPPTANYGYTF,TGCGCCAGCAGCCCCCCGACAGCAAACTATGGCTACACCTTC,TRBJ1-2,TRBV4-1,NA,NA,14
CASSADSGLGYNEQFF,TGTGCCAGCAGCGCGGATAGCGGGCTAGGGTACAATGAGCAGTTCTTC,TRBJ2-1,TRBV9,TRBD2,NA,16
CASSLASNPIYEQYF,TGTGCCAGCAGCTTAGCGAGTAATCCTATCTACGAGCAGTACTTC,TRBJ2-7,TRBV7-6,NA,NA,15
CASSPGRGTIDTQYF,TGTGCCAGCAGCCCCGGAAGGGGAACTATAGATACGCAGTATTTT,TRBJ2-3,TRBV7-2,NA,NA,15
CASSLRTGGAVRDTQYF,TGTGCCAGCAGTTTAAGGACAGGGGGCGCTGTTAGAGATACGCAGTATTTT,TRBJ2-3,TRBV27,TRBD1,NA,17
CASSRGGSTDTQYF,TGTGCCAGCAGTAGAGGAGGGAGCACAGATACGCAGTATTTT,TRBJ2-3,TRBV6-1,NA,NA,14
CASSLTGGGNEQFF,TGTGCCAGCAGTTTGACAGGCGGGGGGAATGAGCAGTTCTTC,TRBJ2-1,TRBV28,TRBD2,NA,14
CAIGTGKGNEQFF,TGTGCCATAGGGACAGGGAAAGGCAATGAGCAGTTCTTC,TRBJ2-1,TRBV10-3,TRBD1,NA,13
CASSEDGTGRMYLGYTF,TGTGCCAGCAGTGAAGACGGGACAGGGAGAATGTATCTAGGCTACACCTTC,TRBJ1-2,TRBV6-1,TRBD1,NA,17
CASSLLGQGATDTQYF,TGTGCCAGCAGCCTCCTGGGACAGGGGGCTACAGATACGCAGTATTTT,TRBJ2-3,TRBV9,TRBD1,NA,16
CASSPRDRGDTGELFF,TGTGCCAGCAGTCCCCGGGACAGGGGGGACACCGGGGAGCTGTTTTTT,TRBJ2-2,TRBV6-6,TRBD1,NA,16
CASSLGVGPYEQYF,TGTGCCAGCAGCTTGGGGGTGGGCCCCTACGAGCAGTACTTC,TRBJ2-7,TRBV5-4,NA,NA,14
CASSSAGAGAQYTQYF,TGTGCCAGCAGTTCAGCGGGGGCCGGAGCACAATATACGCAGTATTTT,TRBJ2-3,TRBV6-5,TRBD2,NA,16
CATQGDRVAGELFF,TGTGCCACCCAGGGGGACAGGGTTGCCGGGGAGCTGTTTTTT,TRBJ2-2,TRBV19,TRBD1,NA,14
CSVEKGHSSYNEQFF,TGCAGCGTTGAAAAGGGACACAGCTCCTACAATGAGCAGTTCTTC,TRBJ2-1,TRBV29-1,NA,NA,15
CASSLGVTGTGNEQFF,TGCGCCAGCAGCTTGGGGGTAACAGGGACGGGAAATGAGCAGTTCTTC,TRBJ2-1,TRBV5-1,NA,NA,16
CASSPTGGTYEKLFF,TGCGCCAGCAGCCCAACAGGGGGCACCTATGAAAAACTGTTTTTT,TRBJ1-4,TRBV5-1,TRBD1,NA,15
CASSYLETGALSGNTIYF,TGTGCCAGCAGCTATCTCGAGACAGGGGCCCTCTCTGGAAACACCATATATTTT,TRBJ1-3,TRBV7-6,TRBD1,NA,18
CASWKTRNTGELFF,TGTGCCAGCTGGAAGACTAGGAACACCGGGGAGCTGTTTTTT,TRBJ2-2,TRBV28,NA,NA,14
CASSERRTDREPF,TGTGCCAGCAGTGAGAGAAGGACGGACAGGGAACCGTTT,TRBJ1-1,TRBV2,TRBD1,NA,13
CASSLVTDPREQYF,TGTGCCAGCAGCTTAGTGACGGATCCGAGGGAGCAGTACTTC,TRBJ2-7,TRBV11-2,NA,NA,14
CASNPGGTYNEQFF,TGTGCCAGTAATCCCGGGGGTACCTACAATGAGCAGTTCTTC,TRBJ2-1,TRBV19,NA,NA,14
CASGLPQRGLDGNQPYEQYF,TGTGCTAGTGGTTTGCCCCAACGGGGGTTGGACGGAAACCAACCCTACGAGCAGTACTTC,TRBJ2-7,TRBV12-5,NA,NA,20
CASSPGTSIPYEQYF,TGTGCCAGCAGCCCCGGGACTAGTATTCCCTACGAGCAGTACTTC,TRBJ2-7,TRBV7-8,TRBD2,NA,15
CASSLSIPNYGYTF,TGTGCCAGCAGCTTGAGTATTCCTAACTATGGCTACACCTTC,TRBJ1-2,TRBV11-2,NA,NA,14
CASSPYSAGDGLEQFF,TGTGCTAGCAGCCCTTACTCAGCGGGAGACGGTCTTGAGCAGTTCTTC,TRBJ2-1,TRBV7-7,TRBD2,NA,16
CAISEIGQGSYEQYF,TGTGCCATCAGTGAGATAGGGCAGGGGTCCTACGAGCAGTACTTC,TRBJ2-7,TRBV10-3,NA,NA,15
CASTLPGRYNEQFF,TGTGCCAGCACCCTACCAGGAAGGTACAATGAGCAGTTCTTC,TRBJ2-1,TRBV28,NA,NA,14
CASSLGRDRVSYEQYF,TGTGCCAGCAGCTTAGGCCGGGACAGGGTGTCCTACGAGCAGTACTTC,TRBJ2-7,TRBV11-3,TRBD1,NA,16
CASSQDIVTGELFF,TGCGCCAGCAGCCAAGATATCGTAACCGGGGAGCTGTTTTTT,TRBJ2-2,TRBV4-3,NA,NA,14
CSATTGYEQYF,TGCAGTGCTACCACAGGGTACGAGCAGTACTTC,TRBJ2-7,TRBV20-1,NA,NA,11
CASSEAGFQPQHF,TGTGCCAGCAGTGAAGCCGGGTTCCAGCCCCAGCATTTT,TRBJ1-5,TRBV2,NA,medium-sized,13
CASSATGQTSYEQYF,TGTGCCAGCAGCGCGACGGGACAGACTTCCTACGAGCAGTACTTC,TRBJ2-7,TRBV7-9,TRBD1,NA,15
CASSFHRTGGVFEQYF,TGCGCCAGCAGTTTTCATCGGACAGGGGGAGTTTTCGAGCAGTACTTC,TRBJ2-7,TRBV5-1,TRBD1,NA,16
CASSSGGRSTDTQYF,TGTGCCAGCAGCTCGGGTGGGAGGAGTACAGATACGCAGTATTTT,TRBJ2-3,TRBV7-3,NA,NA,15
CASNSGGYQETQYF,TGTGCCAGCAACTCGGGTGGGTACCAAGAGACCCAGTACTTC,TRBJ2-5,TRBV7-2,NA,NA,14
CASSLEGVTGELFF,TGTGCCAGCAGCTTGGAGGGGGTGACCGGGGAGCTGTTTTTT,TRBJ2-2,TRBV5-4,NA,NA,14
CASRLDRVQETQYF,TGTGCCAGCAGACTCGACAGGGTCCAAGAGACCCAGTACTTC,TRBJ2-5,TRBV6-5,TRBD1,NA,14
CASTTPSGASYEQYF,TGTGCCAGCACTACCCCCAGCGGGGCCTCCTACGAGCAGTACTTC,TRBJ2-7,TRBV6-5,TRBD2,NA,15
CASSLKPSLSYNEQFF,TGTGCCAGCAGCTTGAAGCCTAGCCTCTCCTACAATGAGCAGTTCTTC,TRBJ2-1,TRBV5-6,NA,NA,16
CASSLDGQGRATNEKLFF,TGTGCCAGCAGCTTAGATGGACAGGGCCGGGCAACTAATGAAAAACTGTTTTTT,TRBJ1-4,TRBV11-3,TRBD1,NA,18
CASSERGLAGDTQYF,TGCGCCAGCAGTGAGAGAGGGCTAGCGGGAGATACGCAGTATTTT,TRBJ2-3,TRBV10-1,TRBD2,NA,15
CAISGDSRTYEQYF,TGTGCCATCAGTGGGGACAGCAGAACCTACGAGCAGTACTTC,TRBJ2-7,TRBV10-3,TRBD1,NA,14
CASSGRTEFMNTEAFF,TGTGCCAGCAGTGGCAGGACTGAGTTCATGAACACTGAAGCTTTCTTT,TRBJ1-1,TRBV2,NA,NA,16
CASSLSDRLGYGYTF,TGTGCCAGCAGCTTATCCGACAGGCTTGGCTATGGCTACACCTTC,TRBJ1-2,TRBV5-8,NA,NA,15
CASTDRGSTDTQYF,TGTGCCAGCACGGACAGGGGCAGCACAGATACGCAGTATTTT,TRBJ2-3,TRBV7-6,TRBD1,NA,14
CASSPRGGGSPRFSYEQYF,TGTGCCAGCAGCCCCCGGGGGGGCGGGAGCCCCCGCTTTTCTTACGAGCAGTACTTC,TRBJ2-7,TRBV7-8,TRBD2,NA,19